Listed below are T cell receptor beta chains from one sample, sequenced in a study of blood T cell repertoires in COVID-19. Libraries were prepared by immunoSEQ multiplex PCR; TCRdb keeps only in-frame clonotypes and omits some of them. The sample has 250,000 or so clones, approximately 90% seen once. The sample was PBMCs or T cells enriched from blood (not recorded which). All receptors derive from a man aged 35-49 years who had been exposed to COVID-19. CDR3s include the opening cysteine and the closing phenylalanine or tryptophan. The order of the fields is CDR3 protein, CDR3 DNA, clone size, D gene, V gene, J gene. D genes are given only for firm matches. Expanded clones get a size class; other rows say once, few or many, or leave the size out.

CDR3aa: CASSEGNQPQHF
CDR3nt: TGTGCCAGCAGTGAGGGCAATCAGCCCCAGCATTTT
abundance: -
d_gene: -
v_gene: TRBV28
j_gene: TRBJ1-5

CDR3aa: CASSQTGLLNTEAFF
CDR3nt: TGCGCCAGCAGCCAGACTGGGTTATTGAACACTGAAGCTTTCTTT
abundance: -
d_gene: -
v_gene: TRBV4-1
j_gene: TRBJ1-1

CDR3aa: CASSLEVTSAVPFSYEQYF
CDR3nt: TGCGCCAGCAGCTTGGAAGTGACTAGCGCCGTTCCCTTCTCCTACGAGCAGTACTTC
abundance: once
d_gene: TRBD2
v_gene: TRBV5-1
j_gene: TRBJ2-7

CDR3aa: CASSYGRGVEQYF
CDR3nt: TGTGCCAGCAGTTACGGCAGGGGGGTCGAGCAGTACTTC
abundance: -
d_gene: -
v_gene: TRBV6-5
j_gene: TRBJ2-7

CDR3aa: CASSSSGRTDTQYF
CDR3nt: TGTGCCAGCAGTTCGAGCGGCCGCACAGATACGCAGTATTTT
abundance: -
d_gene: -
v_gene: TRBV27
j_gene: TRBJ2-3

CDR3aa: CASSQGSVNQPQHF
CDR3nt: TGTGCCAGCAGCCAAGGGAGTGTGAATCAGCCCCAGCATTTT
abundance: once
d_gene: -
v_gene: TRBV3-1/TRBV3-2
j_gene: TRBJ1-5

CDR3aa: CASTLGQGNNQPQHF
CDR3nt: TGTGCCAGTACCCTCGGACAGGGGAACAATCAGCCCCAGCATTTT
abundance: -
d_gene: TRBD1
v_gene: TRBV19
j_gene: TRBJ1-5

CDR3aa: CASSLRQDNSPLHF
CDR3nt: TGTGCCAGCAGCTTGCGCCAGGATAATTCACCCCTCCACTTT
abundance: -
d_gene: -
v_gene: TRBV5-8
j_gene: TRBJ1-6

CDR3aa: CASSLEGNSPLHF
CDR3nt: TGTGCCAGCAGCTTAGAGGGTAATTCACCCCTCCACTTT
abundance: -
d_gene: -
v_gene: TRBV7-3
j_gene: TRBJ1-6

CDR3aa: CASSPTSGRGYNEQFF
CDR3nt: TGTGCCAGCAGCCCCACTAGCGGGAGAGGCTACAATGAGCAGTTCTTC
abundance: -
d_gene: TRBD2
v_gene: TRBV7-9
j_gene: TRBJ2-1

CDR3aa: CASSPPGAYEQYF
CDR3nt: TGTGCCAGCTCACCCCCGGGGGCCTACGAGCAGTACTTC
abundance: -
d_gene: -
v_gene: TRBV18
j_gene: TRBJ2-7

CDR3aa: CASSRNGQGYEQFF
CDR3nt: TGTGCCAGCAGCCGGAACGGACAGGGATATGAGCAGTTCTTC
abundance: -
d_gene: TRBD1
v_gene: TRBV27
j_gene: TRBJ2-1

CDR3aa: CASSVRGEFYTEAFF
CDR3nt: TGTGCCAGCAGCGTTCGAGGAGAGTTTTACACTGAAGCTTTCTTT
abundance: once
d_gene: -
v_gene: TRBV21-1
j_gene: TRBJ1-1

CDR3aa: CASRSGGAETQYF
CDR3nt: TGTGCCAGCAGATCAGGGGGCGCCGAGACCCAGTACTTC
abundance: -
d_gene: TRBD1
v_gene: TRBV2
j_gene: TRBJ2-5

CDR3aa: CASSRDRDRGRNTEAFF
CDR3nt: TGTGCCAGCTCACGCGACCGGGACAGGGGGCGGAACACTGAAGCTTTCTTT
abundance: few
d_gene: TRBD1
v_gene: TRBV18
j_gene: TRBJ1-1

CDR3aa: CASSLGERETQYF
CDR3nt: TGTGCCAGCAGCTTAGGCGAGCGGGAGACCCAGTACTTC
abundance: -
d_gene: -
v_gene: TRBV11-2
j_gene: TRBJ2-5